This T cell receptor beta chain is drawn from a study of T cells after yellow fever vaccination. General study findings and limits: Most clones from primary vaccination were detected again post-booster (about 95% CD4, 70% to 90% CD8). The secondary T-cell response peaked on day 5, not day 15, but was weaker.

Regarding this clonotype: Antigen specificity is unknown.

The 5'RACE template-switching step produced TCR cDNA and added a universal primer site and UMIs. Each CDR3 protein is one row after TCRdb ran MiXCR on the 5' RACE reads. The data show a few hundred thousand distinct CDR3 sequences, around 16% seen once. CDR1 is MNHEY and CDR2 is SVGEGT in the germline V gene. The CDR3 consists of 14 residues. V was clipped by 10 bases and J by 4 bases; unmatched bases: 7. The receptor was derived from a man in his late teens or twenties who received the YFV17D yellow fever vaccine. The sequenced sample was PBMCs, obtained roughly 5 days after the first yellow fever vaccination. The chain recombines TRBV6-2 or TRBV6-3 with TRBJ2-1; 10 nucleotides agree with TRBD2. CDR3 amino acids: CATSLAGSYNEQFF. The CDR3 DNA sequence: TGTGCCACCTCACTAGCGGGATCATACAATGAGCAGTTCTTC.